The sequence of this T cell receptor (beta chain) was determined in a study of cytomegalovirus exposure and HLA in healthy donors. The study, taken as a whole, reports: No immune exposure information besides CMV serostatus was available. An ancestry cluster, one associated with Asian ancestry, reportedly showed fewer N-insertions than the roughly 670-donor mean in a later analysis. TCR beta chains numbering some 150 were designated cytomegalovirus-associated.

Trimming cost V 6 bases and J 1 base; bases outside gene matches: 9. This CDR3 is built from 16 residues. Germline V gene lookup returns CDR1 WNHNN and CDR2 SYGVQD (reference sequence). In the PCR, 60 Vbeta and 13 Jbeta primers were used. Repertoires were generated with immunoSEQ multiplex PCR, while TCRdb's copy carries only in-frame clones and drops some. The data show 80,000 to 95,000 clones, and the top ten clones hold 1.1%. Comments on this clone: What it binds is unknown.

The clonotype was recovered from a woman between 25 and 40 years old in good health and CMV-seronegative. The specimen was PBMCs. The rearrangement uses TRBV10-1 and TRBJ2-7, with 10 bases aligning to TRBD1. For the CDR3, the DNA is TGCGCCAGCAGAGCGGGACAGGGGCATCTATCCTACGAGCAGTACTTC. This translates into CASRAGQGHLSYEQYF.